This T cell receptor beta chain is drawn from a study of regulatory T cells in long-lasting Graves disease. Study as a whole: The term persistent Graves' disease signified upward of 5 years on antithyroid drugs with positive TSH receptor antibodies. Overall study findings and caveats: Public clonotype sharing was higher in persistent than newly diagnosed patients. Persistent disease was characterized by preferential usage of TRBV28, TRBJ1-2 and TRBJ2-5.

This clonotype turned up a few times. The antigen is unknown. Libraries of TCR beta came from iRepertoire HTBI primers plus Arm-PCR of CDR3 regions. Using its own MiXCR run on the multiplex PCR reads, TCRdb lists one record per CDR3 protein. The sample consists of about 310,000 distinct CDR3 sequences, more than 20% of them appearing once. This CDR3 has 18 residues. Looked up from germline, CDR1 is SEHNR and CDR2 is FQNEAQ (reference sequence). After removal of 5 bases from V and 4 bases from J, the junction contained 12 bases not matched to a gene. Indicated time point: persistent/refractory GD, antithyroid drugs over 5 years with positive TRAb. Making the TCR library involved RNA that had been extracted from PBMCs. EDTA tubes received roughly 8.6 milliliters of drawn peripheral blood.

This TCR derives from a female donor with Graves disease. Sequences were derived from peripheral blood mononuclear cells (PBMCs), sampled when the disease was refractory, from a patient treated with antithyroid drugs. The chain carries TRBV7-9 and TRBJ2-2; TRBD2 matches at 11 bases. The CDR3: CASSTISGRAVFTGELFF. CDR3 sequence (DNA): TGTGCCAGCAGCACAATTAGCGGGAGGGCCGTTTTCACCGGGGAGCTGTTTTTT.